This T cell receptor (beta chain) derives from a study of blood T cell repertoires in COVID-19. On the study more broadly: T cells, B-cell-depleted T cells, or PBMCs provided the cDNA or gDNA that served as material.

There are 14 residues in the CDR3. V trimming: 8 bases; J trimming: 0 bases; junction bases outside the gene matches: 2. Germline V gives CDR1 LNHDA, CDR2 SQIVND (reference sequence). As handled by the study authors: Estimates of nucleated cell counts were drawn from the amplification of reference gene primers. The table came from immunoSEQ multiplex PCR; TCRdb's copy has only in-frame clones and leaves some out. That table is the source of V, J and clone size, and D and trimming were worked out from the DNA. The sample has around 120,000 clones, roughly 69% seen once. The receptor's source is a woman in her 70s with acute or convalescent COVID-19. Material: peripheral blood. This rearrangement joins TRBV19 to TRBJ1-5, with 9 bases matching TRBD1. Written as DNA, the CDR3 is TGTGCCAGTGGACAGGGGCCTAGCAATCAGCCCCAGCATTTT. Protein product: CASGQGPSNQPQHF.